A selection of T cell receptor beta chains follows, all from one sample in a study of identical twins. TCRdb analysed the 5' RACE reads with MiXCR anew, one entry per CDR3 protein. Found here are roughly 540,000 distinct CDR3 sequences, around 20% of them singletons; the top ten hold about 0.91%. This sample was also put to use in a study of T cells expressing NK-cell markers.

Input material: CD4+ T cells sorted from blood. Receptor source: a woman aged 18-35 years in good health. CDR3s include the opening cysteine and the closing phenylalanine or tryptophan. Not every row has a clone size; where given, it reads once, few, many or a size class.

V gene: TRBV7-2; clone size: few; CDR3 protein: CASSLAGRGFYEQYF
V gene: TRBV5-1; clone size: -; CDR3 protein: CASSRDRGGIQYF
V gene: TRBV6-2/TRBV6-3; clone size: -; CDR3 protein: CASSYRLAVSSYEQYF
V gene: TRBV10-3; clone size: -; CDR3 protein: CAISENEGDEQYF
V gene: TRBV7-2; clone size: few; CDR3 protein: CASRRDRGYDLQETQYF
V gene: TRBV10-3; clone size: many; CDR3 protein: CATSSGIGGNEQFF
V gene: TRBV19; clone size: once; CDR3 protein: CASSPSAGGGGELFF
V gene: TRBV12-3/TRBV12-4; clone size: -; CDR3 protein: CASSPGDLGATNEKLFF
V gene: TRBV20-1; clone size: few; CDR3 protein: CSASFLAEVMVVQYF
V gene: TRBV12-3/TRBV12-4; clone size: -; CDR3 protein: CASSAGVGRPYQETQYF
V gene: TRBV20-1; clone size: few; CDR3 protein: CSASRGTTGGELFF
V gene: TRBV15; clone size: -; CDR3 protein: CATSREGFKYF
V gene: TRBV10-3; clone size: few; CDR3 protein: CAISDPGKPTYEQYF
V gene: TRBV4-3; clone size: -; CDR3 protein: CASRRDRGTGELFF
V gene: TRBV20-1; clone size: -; CDR3 protein: CSARVAQRHGYTF
V gene: TRBV6-5; clone size: -; CDR3 protein: CASSYRTSGSSSYEQYF
V gene: TRBV5-4; clone size: few; CDR3 protein: CASSSTSGVTDTQYF
V gene: TRBV12-3/TRBV12-4; clone size: few; CDR3 protein: CASSPSEVADTQYF
V gene: TRBV11-2; clone size: -; CDR3 protein: CASSLKGEAGPSTDTQYF
V gene: TRBV6-1; clone size: once; CDR3 protein: CASSGSTSPLHF
V gene: TRBV12-3/TRBV12-4; clone size: many; CDR3 protein: CASSLVRGTEAFF
V gene: TRBV6-1; clone size: few; CDR3 protein: CASKGTRGSGANVLTF
V gene: TRBV28; clone size: few; CDR3 protein: CASRGERQTDTGELFF
V gene: TRBV20-1; clone size: few; CDR3 protein: CSAHDGAYEQYF
V gene: TRBV12-3/TRBV12-4; clone size: -; CDR3 protein: CASSFRTSGGSGEQYF
V gene: TRBV20-1; clone size: few; CDR3 protein: CSARPESGEWNTEAFF
V gene: TRBV29-1; clone size: -; CDR3 protein: CSPPRGSEDYEQYF
V gene: TRBV20-1; clone size: many; CDR3 protein: CSARDPASTDTQYF
V gene: TRBV7-2; clone size: -; CDR3 protein: CASSLARERPDTQYF
V gene: TRBV3-1; clone size: -; CDR3 protein: CASSQHPSYGYTF
V gene: TRBV3-1; clone size: many; CDR3 protein: CASSYFRAMGNEKLFF
V gene: TRBV6-5; clone size: few; CDR3 protein: CASSYVAGETDTQYF
V gene: TRBV20-1; clone size: few; CDR3 protein: CSAGGLETQYF
V gene: TRBV6-6; clone size: -; CDR3 protein: CASSWEMNTEAFF
V gene: TRBV5-1; clone size: many; CDR3 protein: CASSLVSGRTNYGYTF
V gene: TRBV6-5; clone size: few; CDR3 protein: CASRTGIYGYTF
V gene: TRBV12-3/TRBV12-4; clone size: -; CDR3 protein: CASSLASMTQYF
V gene: TRBV6-5; clone size: -; CDR3 protein: CASRRAYEQYF
V gene: TRBV20-1; clone size: few; CDR3 protein: CSMIFRGEQFF
V gene: TRBV20-1; clone size: -; CDR3 protein: CSAWRDSYEQYF
V gene: TRBV12-3/TRBV12-4; clone size: -; CDR3 protein: CASSYRGRGGYTF
V gene: TRBV5-1; clone size: once; CDR3 protein: CASSVDTGTDSPLHF
V gene: TRBV20-1; clone size: few; CDR3 protein: CSAGGGTDFYTDTQYF
V gene: TRBV12-3/TRBV12-4; clone size: many; CDR3 protein: CASSFRLEHEQYF
V gene: TRBV4-2; clone size: few; CDR3 protein: CASSQDTRTDQMNTEAFF
V gene: TRBV7-9; clone size: -; CDR3 protein: CASSLVPGYSPLHF
V gene: TRBV11-3; clone size: few; CDR3 protein: CASSPTGERGETQYF
V gene: TRBV5-1; clone size: many; CDR3 protein: CASSPLSGRDQETQYF
V gene: TRBV7-2; clone size: -; CDR3 protein: CASTSASYGYTF
V gene: TRBV20-1; clone size: -; CDR3 protein: CSASPRPGASYGYTF
V gene: TRBV6-1; clone size: -; CDR3 protein: CASNDRGQANYGYTF
V gene: TRBV25-1; clone size: many; CDR3 protein: CASSADRGVLNTEAFF
V gene: TRBV6-1; clone size: few; CDR3 protein: CASSAGGRYGYTF
V gene: TRBV12-3/TRBV12-4; clone size: -; CDR3 protein: CASSLDRAFTEAFF